This entry lists 7 T cell receptor beta chains sequenced from one sample in a study of blood T cell repertoires in COVID-19. Libraries were prepared by immunoSEQ multiplex PCR; TCRdb keeps only in-frame clonotypes and omits some of them. The sample lists approximately 51,000 clones; about 90% were seen once. The specimen sequenced was peripheral blood. The origin of the receptors is an elderly woman with COVID-19, enrolled during active disease.

The rearrangement joins TRBV5-8 to TRBJ2-1; D uncertain. Germline V gives CDR1 SGHTS, CDR2 YDEGEE. The CDR3 consists of 16 residues. Trimming pared 2 bases from V and 0 bases from J, leaving 12 bases between. The CDR3 sequence: CASSFMRMSSYNEQFF. DNA for the CDR3: TGTGCCAGCAGCTTCATGCGGATGAGCTCCTACAATGAGCAGTTCTTC.

The chain has TRBV7-9 and TRBJ2-5; 7 nucleotides agree with TRBD2. Germline-derived CDR1 and CDR2 are SEHNR and FQNEAQ (reference sequence). The CDR3 consists of 15 residues. V lost 4 bases to trimming and J lost 5 bases; unmatched junction nucleotides: 10. The CDR3 sequence is CASSYVGEGRETQYF. The CDR3 nucleotides are TGTGCCAGCAGCTACGTGGGGGAGGGCCGGGAGACCCAGTACTTC. The full variable domain, its missing parts supplied by reference TRBV7-9 and TRBJ2-5, is DTGVSQNPRHKITKRGQNVTFRCDPISEHNRLYWYRQTLGQGPEFLTYFQNEAQLEKSRLLSDRFSAERPKGSFSTLEIQRTEQGDSAMYLCASSYVGEGRETQYFGPGTRLLVL.

This chain joins TRBV6-6 and TRBJ2-1, with 9 bases matching TRBD1. Germline assignment: CDR1 MNHNY and CDR2 SVGAGI (reference sequence). V lost 6 bases, J lost 4 bases, and 7 bases stayed unmatched. The CDR3 consists of 15 residues. CDR3 in DNA: TGTGCCAGCAGATTAATGGGGACAGGGTACAATGAGCAGTTCTTC. It specifies CASRLMGTGYNEQFF.

The gene calls are TRBV7-8 and TRBJ1-1; 11 positions agree with TRBD1. This CDR3 is 15 amino acids long. J lost 4 bases, V lost 4 bases, and 5 bases had no gene match. Germline CDR1 and CDR2: SGHVS and FQNEAQ. CDR3 sequence: CASSYRTGGITEAFF. In nucleotides, the CDR3 is TGTGCCAGCAGCTATCGGACAGGGGGCATCACTGAAGCTTTCTTT. The full variable domain, its missing parts supplied by reference TRBV7-8 and TRBJ1-1, is GAGVSQSPRYKVAKRGQDVALRCDPISGHVSLFWYQQALGQGPEFLTYFQNEAQLDKSGLPSDRFFAERPEGSVSTLKIQRTQQEDSAVYLCASSYRTGGITEAFFGQGTRLTVV.

The chain has TRBV5-1 and TRBJ2-6; 8 nucleotides line up with TRBD1. CDR1 SGHRS and CDR2 YFSETQ come from the germline V gene. CDR3 size: 18 residues. Unmatched junction bases numbered 11, after V lost 4 bases and J lost 2 bases. This CDR3 reads CASSATDPQGAGANVLTF. CDR3 sequence (DNA): TGCGCCAGCAGCGCCACAGACCCACAGGGGGCTGGGGCCAACGTCCTGACTTTC.

The chain recombines TRBV27 with TRBJ2-4; 13 nucleotides agree with TRBD2. V lost 4 bases, J lost 4 bases, and 16 bases stayed unmatched. CDR3 length: 20 residues. Germline V gene lookup returns CDR1 MNHEY and CDR2 SMNVEV (reference sequence). In DNA form, the CDR3 reads TGTGCCAGCAGTTCAAGAGCCGGGACTAGCGGGGTCCTAGGGAAAAACATTCAGTACTTC. Translated, it gives CASSSRAGTSGVLGKNIQYF.

The chain recombines TRBV6-6 with TRBJ2-7; D perhaps matches TRBD2 (7 bases). The germline gives CDR1 MNHNY, CDR2 SVGAGI (reference sequence). V was clipped by 6 bases and J by 3 bases, with 18 bases between them. The length of the CDR3 is 15 residues. The CDR3: CASRLGGGRSYEQYF. CDR3 bases: TGTGCCAGCAGGCTGGGGGGCGGGAGAAGCTACGAGCAGTACTTC.